This T cell receptor (beta chain) was obtained from a study of immune heterogeneity within non-small cell lung tumors. Study-wide points: Local T-cell clonality tracked local tumor mutational burden; the correlation was moderate but significant (R approximately 0.34). Largely, high-frequency T-cell receptor beta clonotypes differed from one individual patient to another.

This clonotype occurred once. Its antigen is still unknown. A much larger clone sits a single nucleotide away, making a read error possible. Bulk tumor genomic DNA was the template, and each sample received around 650 ng. In surgery, several biopsies were collected from each primary tumor at widely spaced sites. These patients got curative surgery after being newly diagnosed with untreated non-small cell lung cancer. The TCR beta CDR3 region underwent multiplex PCR amplification with 32 V and 13 J primers. One entry per CDR3 protein, called by TCRdb with MiXCR from the multiplex PCR reads. Of about 22,000 distinct CDR3 sequences in the sample, 25% to 30% were seen once. The CDR3 is made up of 13 amino acids. The ends lost 8 bases at V and 7 bases at J; junction bases unmatched: 2. Germline-derived CDR1 and CDR2 are MDHEN and SYDVKM.

J is TRBJ1-6 and V is TRBV28, with TRBD1 matching 10 bases. The origin of this receptor is a man aged 35 to 55 with non-small cell lung cancer. The sequenced sample was lung tumor tissue. CDR3 loop: CASLDRGNSPLHF. Here the CDR3 DNA reads TGTGCCAGCCTGGACAGGGGGAATTCACCCCTCCACTTT.